This T cell receptor (beta chain) emerged from a study of T cells in women clearing cervical HPV infection (dated by TCRdb to between 2017 and 2018). The study in broad terms: Cases were roughly 23 women with histologically confirmed HPV16-related CIN3 or worse, including a couple of invasive cancers. Blood from cases was collected at the visit where the lesion was first found, while blood from controls was collected once the infection could no longer be detected. Nested within Costa Rica's Guanacaste HPV Natural History Study, an exploratory proof-of-principle case-control study compared TCR repertoires across cervical HPV16 outcomes. Quality controls consisted of five blinded duplicates per group, for a total of 60 or so samples made up of approximately 50 participants and roughly ten replicates. Because only a few women had HLA typing data, the possibility that HLA type acted as a confounder could not be ruled out. Controls were 25 or so women whose single incident HPV16 infection cleared within 12 months without precancer or cancer developing. For cases, the median interval between lesion detection and blood sampling was about 140 days, with an interquartile range of roughly 80 to 200 days. Cases were matched to controls by age within five years and by the year the sample was collected. The parent cohort enrolled 10,049 women aged 18 or older in Guanacaste, Costa Rica, during about 1992 to 1994 and followed them for six to eight years. Cases had a median age of roughly 30 years compared with just over 37 for controls, and baseline characteristics showed no significant differences between the groups.

The immunoSEQ assay used multiplex PCR to amplify TCR beta CDR3 regions from an average of approximately 1,300 ng of genomic DNA per sample. The assay corrected primer bias using a complete synthetic TCR repertoire to establish an amplification baseline. Amplicons were sequenced on the Illumina platform. As for the authors' bioinformatics: Sequences were error-corrected by clustering with frequency ratios and a modified nearest-neighbor algorithm, then analyzed in the immunoSEQ Analyzer with IMGT gene definitions. TCR richness and evenness were averaged over 20 rarefaction repeats at each rarefaction depth, excluding samples with fewer sequences than the depth. Wilcoxon rank sum tests with FDR correction were used to compare V, D and J gene relative abundances between the groups. For the blinded duplicates, the intraclass correlation was 90% to 97% for TCR richness and averaged about 76% across roughly 65 gene segments. What TCRdb holds here is the immuneACCESS table cut down to in-frame rearrangements. Part of the clones is not present; checked against another copy, under half of the missing clones reflect an unresolved V gene, and the others are unexplained. V, J and clone size reflect that table, while D and trimming were determined from the DNA. The table for this sample records about 22,000 clones. Of the sample, 8% to 10% is held by the ten largest clones.

The CDR3 starts with the cysteine, ends with the phenylalanine, and has 18 residues. Shown are 45 bases from within the CDR3, in frame from base 1. The germline V gene (reference sequence) gives CDR1 as MNHEY and CDR2 as SMNVEV. Ends trimmed: V by 1 base, J by 1 base; bases unmatched to a gene: 4. To note about this clone: Its binding antigen is unknown. The CDR3 end falls 3 residues outside the read, so it is completed with the germline J gene.

Every participant had a single incident cervical HPV16 infection, and women with prevalent HPV16 infections were excluded. Cervical HPV DNA was detected with MY09/MY11 PCR, and genotyping was done with dot-blot hybridization. Roughly 16 mL of heparinized blood were centrifuged, and the buffy coat was split into aliquots, frozen at -30 degrees C, and then kept at -80 degrees C. QIAGEN kits were used to extract genomic DNA from buffy coat specimens. What the research found in general, with its limitations: Because of the cross-sectional design, the study could not determine whether the associations came before infection or resulted from infection, and neither effector/memory subsets nor HPV-specific T cells were isolated. TCR repertoire richness was significantly higher in CIN3+ cases than in controls across sequencing depths, while evenness did not differ. Cases had lower TRBV6-7 relative abundance than controls (around 0.11% versus 0.15%; Bonferroni P = 0.0008). T-cell numbers per sample were unknown, so richness differences could reflect varying T-cell content rather than repertoire biology. By combining richness with V gene abundances, random forest classifiers separated cases from controls with an estimated AUC of roughly 0.8.

Sequenced material: blood buffy coat. The rearrangement combines TRBV27 with TRBJ2-1; TRBD2 lines up with 13 middle nucleotides. This TCR derives from a woman between 18 and 69 years old with a cervical HPV16 infection that either progressed to CIN3+ or cleared (not recorded which). CDR3 DNA, as far as it was read: TGTGCCAGCAGTTTATGGACTAGCGGGAGTTTTTCCTACAATGAG. Its translation is CASSLWTSGSFSYNE. The whole CDR3 protein reads CASSLWTSGSFSYNEQFF.